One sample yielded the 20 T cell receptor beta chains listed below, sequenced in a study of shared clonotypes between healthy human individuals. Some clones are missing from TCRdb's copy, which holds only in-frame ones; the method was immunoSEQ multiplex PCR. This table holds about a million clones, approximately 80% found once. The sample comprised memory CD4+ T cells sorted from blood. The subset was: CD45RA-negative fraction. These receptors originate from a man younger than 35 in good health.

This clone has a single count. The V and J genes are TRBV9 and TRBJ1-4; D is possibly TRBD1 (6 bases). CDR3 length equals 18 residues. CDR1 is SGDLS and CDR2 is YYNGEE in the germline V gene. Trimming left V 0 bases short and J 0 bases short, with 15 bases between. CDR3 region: CASSVGPGASSTNEKLFF. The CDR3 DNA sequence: TGTGCCAGCAGCGTAGGCCCGGGGGCTAGCTCAACTAATGAAAAACTGTTTTTT.

The CDR3 sequence is CASSLGWTGLMNTGELFF. CDR3 in DNA: TGCGCCAGCAGCTTGGGGTGGACAGGGTTAATGAACACCGGGGAGCTGTTTTTT. The chain joins TRBV5-1 to TRBJ2-2; 8 nucleotides align to TRBD1. CDR1 and CDR2 (germline): SGHRS, YFSETQ. Losses at the gene ends were 0 bases for V and 1 base for J; bases not matched to a gene: 8. The CDR3 is made up of 18 amino acids.

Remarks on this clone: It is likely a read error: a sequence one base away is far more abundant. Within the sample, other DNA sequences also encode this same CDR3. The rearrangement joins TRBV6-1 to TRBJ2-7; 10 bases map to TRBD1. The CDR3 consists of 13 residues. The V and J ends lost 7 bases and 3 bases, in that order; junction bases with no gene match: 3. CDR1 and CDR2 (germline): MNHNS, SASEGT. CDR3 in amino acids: CASTRTGGYEQYF. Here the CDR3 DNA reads TGTGCCAGCACCCGGACAGGGGGCTACGAGCAGTACTTC.

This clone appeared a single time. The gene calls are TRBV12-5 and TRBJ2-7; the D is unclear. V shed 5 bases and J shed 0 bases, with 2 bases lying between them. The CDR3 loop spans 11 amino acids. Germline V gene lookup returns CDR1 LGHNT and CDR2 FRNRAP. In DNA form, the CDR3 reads TGTGCTAGTGGTGCCTCCTACGAGCAGTACTTC. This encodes CASGASYEQYF.

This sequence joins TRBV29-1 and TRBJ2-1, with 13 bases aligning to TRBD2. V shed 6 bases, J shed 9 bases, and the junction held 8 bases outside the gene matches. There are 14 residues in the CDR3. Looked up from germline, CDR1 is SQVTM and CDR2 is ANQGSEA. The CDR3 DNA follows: TGCAGCGTCTGGACTAGCGGGGGATTAACTGAGCAGTTCTTC. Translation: CSVWTSGGLTEQFF.

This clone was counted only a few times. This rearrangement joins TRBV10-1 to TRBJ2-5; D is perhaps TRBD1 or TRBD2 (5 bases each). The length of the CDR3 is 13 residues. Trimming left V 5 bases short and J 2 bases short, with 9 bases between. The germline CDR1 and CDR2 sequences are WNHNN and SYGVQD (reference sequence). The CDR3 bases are TGCGCCAGCAGTATGGGGGTACAAGAGACCCAGTACTTC. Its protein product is CASSMGVQETQYF.

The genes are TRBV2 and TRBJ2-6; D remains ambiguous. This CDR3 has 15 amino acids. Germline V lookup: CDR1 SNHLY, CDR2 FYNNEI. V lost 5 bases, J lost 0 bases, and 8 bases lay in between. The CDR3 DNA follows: TGTGCCAGCAGTTTTGACCGCTCTGGGGCCAACGTCCTGACTTTC. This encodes CASSFDRSGANVLTF.

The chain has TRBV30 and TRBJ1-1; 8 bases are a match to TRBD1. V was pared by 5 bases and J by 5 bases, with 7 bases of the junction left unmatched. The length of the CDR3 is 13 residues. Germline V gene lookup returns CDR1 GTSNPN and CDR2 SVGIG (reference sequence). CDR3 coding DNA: TGTGCCTGGTCCAGGGGGCCTGCGACTGAAGCTTTCTTT. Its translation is CAWSRGPATEAFF.

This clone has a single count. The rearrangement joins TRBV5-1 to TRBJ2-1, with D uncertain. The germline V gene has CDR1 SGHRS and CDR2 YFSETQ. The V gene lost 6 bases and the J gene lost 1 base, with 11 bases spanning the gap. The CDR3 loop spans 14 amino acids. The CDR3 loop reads CASNSANSYNEQFF. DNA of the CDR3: TGCGCCAGCAACAGTGCCAATTCCTACAATGAGCAGTTCTTC.

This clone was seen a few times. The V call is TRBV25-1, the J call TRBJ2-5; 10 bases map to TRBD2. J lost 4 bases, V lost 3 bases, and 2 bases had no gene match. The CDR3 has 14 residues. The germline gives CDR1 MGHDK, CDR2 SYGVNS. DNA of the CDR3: TGTGCCAGCAGTGAGGAGCGGGGGGGAGAGACCCAGTACTTC. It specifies CASSEERGGETQYF.

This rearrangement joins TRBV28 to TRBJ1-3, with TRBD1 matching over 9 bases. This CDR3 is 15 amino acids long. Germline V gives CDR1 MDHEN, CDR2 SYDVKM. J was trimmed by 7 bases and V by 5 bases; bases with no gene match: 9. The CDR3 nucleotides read TGTGCCAGCAGTCTCCCGGGACAGGGAGTTAACACCATATATTTT. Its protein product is CASSLPGQGVNTIYF.

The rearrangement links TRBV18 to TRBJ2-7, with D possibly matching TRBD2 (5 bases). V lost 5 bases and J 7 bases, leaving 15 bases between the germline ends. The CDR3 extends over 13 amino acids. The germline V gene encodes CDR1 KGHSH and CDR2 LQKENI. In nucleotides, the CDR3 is TGTGCCAGCTCAGCACTAGGGCTCGGAGAGCAGTACTTC. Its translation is CASSALGLGEQYF.

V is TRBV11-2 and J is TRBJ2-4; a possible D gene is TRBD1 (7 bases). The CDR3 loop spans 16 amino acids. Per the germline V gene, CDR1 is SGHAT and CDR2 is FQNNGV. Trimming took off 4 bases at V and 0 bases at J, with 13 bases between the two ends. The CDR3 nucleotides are TGTGCCAGCAGCTCGGGGGACAGCGTAGCCAAAAACATTCAGTACTTC. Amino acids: CASSSGDSVAKNIQYF.

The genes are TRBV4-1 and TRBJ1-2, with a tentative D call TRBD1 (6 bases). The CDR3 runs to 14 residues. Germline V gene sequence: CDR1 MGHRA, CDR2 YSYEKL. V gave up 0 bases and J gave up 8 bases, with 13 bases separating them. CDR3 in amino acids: CASSQDSQGNGYTF. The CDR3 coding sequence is TGCGCCAGCAGCCAAGATTCACAGGGAAACGGCTACACCTTC.

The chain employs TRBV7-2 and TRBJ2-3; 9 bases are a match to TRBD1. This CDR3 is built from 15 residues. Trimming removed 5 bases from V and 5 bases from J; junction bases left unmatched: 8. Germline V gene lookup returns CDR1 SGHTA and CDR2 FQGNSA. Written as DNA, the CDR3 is TGTGCCAGCAGCCCCGACGGACAGGGGAGAGATACGCAGTATTTT. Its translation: CASSPDGQGRDTQYF.

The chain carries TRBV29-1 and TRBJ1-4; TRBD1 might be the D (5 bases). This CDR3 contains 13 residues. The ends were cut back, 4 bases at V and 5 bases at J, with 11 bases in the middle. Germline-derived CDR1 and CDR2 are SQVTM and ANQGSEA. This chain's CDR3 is CSVARAANEKLFF. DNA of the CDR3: TGCAGCGTTGCCAGGGCTGCAAATGAAAAACTGTTTTTT.

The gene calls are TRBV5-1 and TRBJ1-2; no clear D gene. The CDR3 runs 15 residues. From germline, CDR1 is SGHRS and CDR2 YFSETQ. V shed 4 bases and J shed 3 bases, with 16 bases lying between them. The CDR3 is CASSPGNAFDYGYTF. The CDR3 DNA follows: TGCGCCAGCAGCCCCGGCAATGCGTTCGACTATGGCTACACCTTC.

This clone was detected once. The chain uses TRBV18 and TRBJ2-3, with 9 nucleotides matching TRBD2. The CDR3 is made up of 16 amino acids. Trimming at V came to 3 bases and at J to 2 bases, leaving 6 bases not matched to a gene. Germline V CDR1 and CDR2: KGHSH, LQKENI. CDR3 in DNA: TGTGCCAGCTCACCTCCGACTAGCGGAAACACAGATACGCAGTATTTT. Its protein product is CASSPPTSGNTDTQYF. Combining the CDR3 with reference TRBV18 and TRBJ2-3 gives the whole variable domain NAGVMQNPRHLVRRRGQEARLRCSPMKGHSHVYWYRQLPEEGLKFMVYLQKENIIDESGMPKERFSAEFPKEGPSILRIQQVVRGDSAAYFCASSPPTSGNTDTQYFGPGTRLTVL.

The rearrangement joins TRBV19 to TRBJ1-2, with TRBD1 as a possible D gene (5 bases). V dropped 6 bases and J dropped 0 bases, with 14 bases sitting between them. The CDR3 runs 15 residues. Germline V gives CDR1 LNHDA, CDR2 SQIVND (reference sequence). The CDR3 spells CASSPSGRTNYGYTF. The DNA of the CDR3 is TGTGCCAGTAGCCCTTCGGGACGGACTAACTATGGCTACACCTTC.

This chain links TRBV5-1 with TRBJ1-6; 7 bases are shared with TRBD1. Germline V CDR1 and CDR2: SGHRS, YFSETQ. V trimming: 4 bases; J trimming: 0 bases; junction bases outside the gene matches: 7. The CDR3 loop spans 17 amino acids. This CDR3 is CASSPTGTSSYNSPLHF. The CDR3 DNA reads TGCGCCAGCAGCCCGACAGGGACGAGCTCCTATAATTCACCCCTCCACTTT.